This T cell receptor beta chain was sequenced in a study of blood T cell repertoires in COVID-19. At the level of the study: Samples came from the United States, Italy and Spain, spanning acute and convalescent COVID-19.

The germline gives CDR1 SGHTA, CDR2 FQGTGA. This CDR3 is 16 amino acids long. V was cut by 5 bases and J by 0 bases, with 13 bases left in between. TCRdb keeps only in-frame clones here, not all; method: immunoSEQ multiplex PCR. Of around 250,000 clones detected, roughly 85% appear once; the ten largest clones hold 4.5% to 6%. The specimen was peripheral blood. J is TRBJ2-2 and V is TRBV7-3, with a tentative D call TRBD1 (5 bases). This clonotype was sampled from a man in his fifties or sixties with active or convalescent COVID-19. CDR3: CASSVTRATNTGELFF. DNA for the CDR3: TGTGCCAGCAGCGTCACCAGGGCCACGAACACCGGGGAGCTGTTTTTT.